This TCR beta chain was sequenced for a study of OX40 agonist ivuxolimab in advanced cancers. Using immunoSEQ multiplex PCR, the repertoire was profiled, and TCRdb retains in-frame clones only, with some absent. The data show 70,000 to 95,000 clones, around 80% seen once. Germline loops: CDR1 SGHRS, CDR2 YFSETQ. Trimming removed 3 bases from V and 1 base from J, with 8 bases in between. CDR3 length equals 15 residues. Overall study results and limits: Among the nonresponders, some also had low normalized T-cell clonal expansion. Antigen specificity remained undetermined for the expanded peripheral T cells.

On this clone: Its matching antigen is unknown.

The source material was CD4+ or CD8+ T cells sorted from blood, sampled in a trial of the OX40 agonist ivuxolimab. The chain is built from TRBV5-1 and TRBJ2-6; no firm D call. The receptor was isolated from an adult with an advanced solid tumor such as melanoma, head and neck, liver or kidney cancer. CDR3 amino acids: CASSSGSSGANVLTF. In DNA form, the CDR3 reads TGCGCCAGCAGCTCCGGTTCTTCTGGGGCCAACGTCCTGACTTTC.